Following are 20 T cell receptor beta chains from one sample sequenced in a study of blood T cell repertoires in COVID-19. Produced via immunoSEQ multiplex PCR; TCRdb's table is partial and in-frame only. The sample consists of roughly 430,000 clones, nearly 90% of them appearing once. The sequencing input was PBMCs or T cells enriched from blood (not recorded which). The receptor set was obtained from a woman aged 35 to 49 with acute COVID-19.

This sequence joins TRBV19 and TRBJ1-5; D possibly corresponds to TRBD1 (6 bases). V was pared by 4 bases and J by 3 bases, with 10 bases between. CDR3 length: 14 amino acids. From germline, CDR1 is LNHDA and CDR2 SQIVND (reference sequence). For the CDR3, the DNA is TGTGCCAGTAGTAGTGACAGGCTCAATCAGCCCCAGCATTTT. Residues: CASSSDRLNQPQHF.

This chain links TRBV13 with TRBJ1-1, with D maybe TRBD1 (6 bases). CDR1 is PRHDT, CDR2 FYEKMQ, per germline (reference sequence). The CDR3 spans 15 residues. V was shortened by 0 bases and J by 4 bases, with 12 bases between the two germline ends. This CDR3 is CASSLGWDTGTEAFF. The CDR3 DNA reads as TGTGCCAGCAGCTTAGGGTGGGACACTGGCACTGAAGCTTTCTTT. The full variable domain, rest sourced from reference TRBV13 and TRBJ1-1, is AAGVIQSPRHLIKEKRETATLKCYPIPRHDTVYWYQQGPGQDPQFLISFYEKMQSDKGSIPDRFSAQQFSDYHSELNMSSLELGDSALYFCASSLGWDTGTEAFFGQGTRLTVV.

The rearrangement links TRBV10-3 to TRBJ1-1; no clear D. The CDR3 sequence is 15 residues long. Between the trimmed V and J ends, which lost 2 bases and 1 base, there was a span of 11 bases. CDR1 and CDR2 (germline): ENHRY, SYGVKD. The CDR3 nucleotides read TGTGCCATCAGTGAGGAGGGAGCCCCGAACACTGAAGCTTTCTTT. Protein sequence: CAISEEGAPNTEAFF.

This chain links TRBV6-1 with TRBJ1-4, with no clear D. Per germline, CDR1 MNHNS and CDR2 SASEGT. V was pared by 2 bases and J by 3 bases, with 13 bases between. The length of the CDR3 is 16 residues. The CDR3 loop reads CASSELGHRANEKLFF. The CDR3, as DNA: TGTGCCAGCAGTGAATTAGGTCACAGAGCTAATGAAAAACTGTTTTTT.

The chain is built from TRBV21-1 and TRBJ2-4; the table names TRBD2, a call not compared with the DNA. TRBV21-1 is annotated as a pseudogene. The CDR3 runs to 16 residues. CDR3 in amino acids: CASSTRTSVAKNIQYF. CDR3 coding DNA: TGTGCCAGCAGCACCCGGACTAGCGTAGCCAAAAACATTCAGTACTTC.

The J gene is TRBJ1-1, the V gene TRBV3-1 (or the pseudogene TRBV3-2), with unresolved D. Germline CDR1 reads LGHDT; CDR2 reads YNNKEL (reference sequence). The CDR3 loop spans 12 amino acids. Trimming cost V 1 base and J 10 bases, with 10 bases left between them. The CDR3 DNA reads as TGTGCCAGCAGCCAAGGGTCAGATGGAGCTTTCTTT. Its protein is CASSQGSDGAFF.

Turning to this clone: Because the CDR3's place on the DNA is in doubt, the DNA is left out and the CDR3 is given as listed by TCRdb. CDR3 region: CASGGNRGNTEAFFGRGNTEAFF. The rearrangement uses TRBV12-5 and TRBJ1-1; the table's D call, TRBD1, has no DNA check behind it. Germline V CDR1 and CDR2: LGHNT, FRNRAP. From its first to its last residue, the CDR3 has 23 amino acids.

The rearrangement uses TRBV11-2 and TRBJ2-4, with 9 bases aligning to TRBD2. V lost 1 base and J lost 2; bases outside the gene matches: 9. CDR1 is SGHAT and CDR2 is FQNNGV in the germline V gene. The CDR3 has 18 residues. The CDR3 DNA is TGTGCCAGCAGCTTAGGGTTAGCGGGGGTGGGGACCAAAAACATTCAGTACTTC. This translates into CASSLGLAGVGTKNIQYF.

This chain joins TRBV30 and TRBJ1-2; possible D gene TRBD1, 5 bases. The V end lost 5 bases, the J end lost 0 bases, and 13 bases lay between the germline ends. This CDR3 contains 14 residues. Germline CDR1 reads GTSNPN; CDR2 reads SVGIG (reference sequence). The CDR3 DNA follows: TGTGCCTGGCATGACAGCCCAGCTAACTATGGCTACACCTTC. Amino acid sequence: CAWHDSPANYGYTF.

This chain connects TRBV24-1 to TRBJ2-5, with D maybe TRBD1 (6 bases). The CDR3 has 13 amino acids. Germline V gives CDR1 KGHDR, CDR2 SFDVKD. V lost 7 bases and J 1 base, leaving 9 bases between the germline ends. The CDR3 loop reads CATRGQTQETQYF. The CDR3 nucleotides are TGTGCCACCAGGGGACAAACCCAAGAGACCCAGTACTTC.

The chain is built from TRBV9 and TRBJ1-6; maybe TRBD1 (6 bases). Germline CDR1 is SGDLS and CDR2 is YYNGEE. This CDR3 comprises 15 residues. Between the trimmed V and J ends, which lost 2 bases and 7 bases, there was a span of 13 bases. The CDR3 region has the DNA TGTGCCAGCAGCGTGGACAGCGTGACGAATTCACCCCTCCACTTT. Translation: CASSVDSVTNSPLHF.

This CDR3 is CASSGEWTGRRFEAFF. In DNA form, the CDR3 reads TGTGCCAGCAGCGGGGAGTGGACAGGAAGACGATTTGAAGCTTTCTTT. V usage is TRBV7-2 and J usage is TRBJ1-1, with 7 bases identical to TRBD1. J lost 7 bases, V lost 5 bases, and 16 bases had no gene match. Looked up from germline, CDR1 is SGHTA and CDR2 is FQGNSA. The CDR3 covers 16 residues. Full variable domain (remainder filled in from reference TRBV7-2 and TRBJ1-1): GAGVSQSPSNKVTEKGKDVELRCDPISGHTALYWYRQSLGQGLEFLIYFQGNSAPDKSGLPSDRFSAERTGGSVSTLTIQRTQQEDSAVYLCASSGEWTGRRFEAFFGQGTRLTVV.

The chain couples TRBV11-2 to TRBJ2-1; the match to TRBD2 covers 14 bases. J was trimmed by 7 bases and V by 6 bases; bases with no gene match: 5. Per germline, CDR1 SGHAT and CDR2 FQNNGV. The CDR3 covers 15 residues. The CDR3 DNA reads TGTGCCAGCAGACGACTAGCGGGGGGGCAAAATGAGCAGTTCTTC. This encodes CASRRLAGGQNEQFF.

The chain has TRBV4-1 and TRBJ1-4; no clear D. Germline loops: CDR1 MGHRA, CDR2 YSYEKL. The V end lost 1 base, the J end lost 0 bases, and 12 bases lay between the germline ends. The CDR3 spans 17 residues. The CDR3 loop is CASSQGPMLATNEKLFF. The DNA for the CDR3 is TGCGCCAGCAGCCAAGGGCCCATGCTTGCAACTAATGAAAAACTGTTTTTT.

The V call is TRBV7-2, the J call TRBJ2-5; tentative D call: TRBD2 (5 bases). The CDR3 totals 15 residues. V lost 3 bases, J lost 0 bases, and 11 bases lay in between. CDR1 is SGHTA and CDR2 is FQGNSA in the germline V gene. The CDR3 loop is CASSFGYGDQETQYF. CDR3 DNA: TGTGCCAGCAGCTTTGGATACGGGGACCAAGAGACCCAGTACTTC.

The chain carries TRBV10-1 and TRBJ2-3; D perhaps matches TRBD2 (6 bases). The CDR3 has 13 residues. CDR1 and CDR2 (germline): WNHNN, SYGVQD (reference sequence). V dropped 7 bases and J dropped 1 base, with 9 bases sitting between them. The DNA for the CDR3 is TGCGCCAGCAATCGCGGGGGCACAGATACGCAGTATTTT. It codes for CASNRGGTDTQYF.

This clone was recorded once. J is TRBJ2-1 and V is TRBV11-3; 10 bases are shared with TRBD2. V trimming: 0 bases; J trimming: 6 bases; junction bases outside the gene matches: 8. The length of the CDR3 is 17 residues. Germline-derived CDR1 and CDR2 are SGHNT and YENEEA. The CDR3 sequence is CASSLDLGLAVANEQFF. CDR3 nucleotides: TGTGCCAGCAGCTTAGATCTTGGACTAGCGGTCGCCAATGAGCAGTTCTTC.

Comment on this clone: In the same sample, other DNA sequences code for this CDR3. The genes are TRBV27 and TRBJ1-2; D might be TRBD1 (5 bases). The CDR3 is made up of 13 amino acids. V gave up 2 bases and J gave up 5 bases, with 9 bases separating them. Per the germline V gene, CDR1 is MNHEY and CDR2 is SMNVEV (reference sequence). The CDR3 region has the DNA TGTGCCAGCAGTTTAAGGCAGGGATATGGCTACACCTTC. This sequence encodes CASSLRQGYGYTF.

This chain uses TRBV18 with TRBJ1-2, with TRBD1 as a possible D gene (6 bases). This CDR3 spans 16 amino acids. Trimming shortened V by 1 base and J by 6 bases, and 18 bases separated the two germline ends. The germline gives CDR1 KGHSH, CDR2 LQKENI. The CDR3 sequence is CASSPLSGHRSNGYTF. The CDR3 DNA follows: TGTGCCAGCTCACCACTTTCGGGACACAGGTCTAATGGCTACACCTTC.

The genes are TRBV27 and TRBJ1-3; D may be TRBD1 (5 bases). V was clipped by 3 bases and J by 3 bases, with 6 bases between them. The V gene's germline CDR1 is MNHEY and CDR2 SMNVEV (reference sequence). The length of the CDR3 is 13 residues. The DNA for the CDR3 is TGTGCCAGCAGTTTCAGGGTTGGAAACACCATATATTTT. It yields the protein CASSFRVGNTIYF.